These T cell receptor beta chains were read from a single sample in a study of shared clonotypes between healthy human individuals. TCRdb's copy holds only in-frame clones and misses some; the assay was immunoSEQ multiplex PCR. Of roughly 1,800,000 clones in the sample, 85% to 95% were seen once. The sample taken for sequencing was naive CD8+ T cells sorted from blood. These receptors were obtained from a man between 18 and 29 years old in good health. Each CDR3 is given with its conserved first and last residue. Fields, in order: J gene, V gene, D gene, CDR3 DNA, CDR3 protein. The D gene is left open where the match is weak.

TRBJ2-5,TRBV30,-,TGTGCCTGGAGCCCCTCTTGGACAGCCCAAGAGACCCAGTACTTC,CAWSPSWTAQETQYF
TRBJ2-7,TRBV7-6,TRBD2,TGTGCCAGCAGCTTTCGGACTAGCGGTGCCTACGAGCAGTACTTC,CASSFRTSGAYEQYF
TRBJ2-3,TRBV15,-,TGTGCCACCAGTAGCGGACTATTACGAACAGATACGCAGTATTTT,CATSSGLLRTDTQYF
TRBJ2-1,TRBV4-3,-,TGCGCCAGCAGCCAAGATCGGGGCTCCCACAATGAGCAGTTCTTC,CASSQDRGSHNEQFF
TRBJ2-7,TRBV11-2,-,TGTGCCAGCAGCTTAAAGAGGGACGAGCAGTACTTC,CASSLKRDEQYF
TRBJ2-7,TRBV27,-,TGTGCCAGCAGTCCACAACCCGCAGCCGGCCCCTACGAGCAGTACTTC,CASSPQPAAGPYEQYF
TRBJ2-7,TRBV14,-,TGTGCCAGCAGCCAAGAGGAGGGCGGGCCCTACGAGCAGTACTTC,CASSQEEGGPYEQYF
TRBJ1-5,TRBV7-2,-,TGTGCCAGCAGCTTAGGGGTCAATCAGCCCCAGCATTTT,CASSLGVNQPQHF
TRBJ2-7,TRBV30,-,TGTGCCTGGAGTGGGGGCCTCTACGAGCAGTACTTC,CAWSGGLYEQYF
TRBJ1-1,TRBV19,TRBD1,TGTGCCAGTAGTATAGGACAGGGCTACACTGAAGCTTTCTTT,CASSIGQGYTEAFF
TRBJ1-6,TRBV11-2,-,TGTGCCAGCAGCTTAGTGTCTCCCTCGCGGGATTCACCCCTCCACTTT,CASSLVSPSRDSPLHF
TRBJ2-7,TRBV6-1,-,TGTGCCAGCAGTGACCGGGGGCCCTACGAGCAGTACTTC,CASSDRGPYEQYF
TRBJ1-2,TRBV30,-,TGTGCCTTATCCCACCAGGGAGGCGATGGCTACACCTTC,CALSHQGGDGYTF
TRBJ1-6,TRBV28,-,TGTGCCAGCAGTCTCAGGAGCTCCTATAATTCACCCCTCCACTTT,CASSLRSSYNSPLHF
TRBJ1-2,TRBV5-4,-,TGTGCCAGCAGCACCCGGGACACCTACTATGGCTACACCTTC,CASSTRDTYYGYTF
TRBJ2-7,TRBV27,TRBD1,TGTGCCAGCAGTCCGACAGGGGGCTCCTACGAGCAGTACTTC,CASSPTGGSYEQYF
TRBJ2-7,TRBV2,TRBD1,TGTGCCAGCAGTGACTGGGGGACAGGCTACGAGCAGTACTTC,CASSDWGTGYEQYF
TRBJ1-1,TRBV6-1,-,TGTGCCAGCAGTGAACACCGGGGTCTCCCTGAAGCTTTCTTT,CASSEHRGLPEAFF